Sequencing of this T cell receptor beta chain was carried out in a study of blood T cell repertoires in COVID-19. Study overall: Samples of COVID-19 (acute and convalescent) were obtained from the United States, Italy and Spain. PBMCs, B-cell-depleted T cells, or T cells provided the cDNA or gDNA that made up the material.

The CDR3 has 15 amino acids. Germline CDR1 KGHSH, CDR2 LQKENI. V lost 1 base to trimming and J lost 5 bases, with 14 bases between them. Authors' analysis steps: Amplification from reference gene primers served as the basis for estimated nucleated cell counts. Profiling relied on immunoSEQ multiplex PCR, and the TCRdb table lists in-frame clones only, not all of them. V and J calls and clone size are given by that table; D and trimming were obtained from the DNA. The top ten hold 0.7% to 0.9% of the sample, which has fewer than 300,000 clones, around 85% seen once. Seattle patient enrollment occurred during active infection, with longitudinal follow-up thereafter.

The chain uses TRBV18 and TRBJ1-1, with D tentatively TRBD1 (5 bases). This receptor was taken from a human donor with COVID-19, enrolled during active disease. The donor label of this sample is uncertain. The sample consisted of peripheral blood. The CDR3 sequence is CASSPQSVQGTEAFF. The DNA for the CDR3 is TGTGCCAGCTCACCACAGTCTGTCCAGGGAACTGAAGCTTTCTTT.